The 24 T cell receptor beta chains reported below all come from one sample, sequenced in a study of blood T cell repertoires in COVID-19. The repertoire was sequenced with immunoSEQ multiplex PCR; TCRdb's copy has only in-frame clones and lacks some. The sample has approximately 150,000 clones; more than 75% are singletons. Input material: peripheral blood. The origin of the receptors is a man between 60 and 70 years old with active or convalescent COVID-19.

The gene calls are TRBV11-2 and TRBJ2-7; D ambiguous. Trimming pared 5 bases from V and 2 bases from J, leaving 16 bases between. CDR1 and CDR2 from the germline V gene are SGHAT and FQNNGV. The CDR3 spans 15 residues. CDR3 DNA: TGTGCCAGCAGCCCCCGCGGCCCGACCCCCTACGAGCAGTACTTC. Translated: CASSPRGPTPYEQYF.

This clone has only one observation. The chain carries TRBV6-5 and TRBJ2-5; 10 bases are a match to TRBD1. The CDR3 has 15 amino acids. CDR1 is MNHEY and CDR2 is SVGAGI in the germline V gene. The V gene end was trimmed by 3 bases and the J gene end by 5 bases; junction bases not matched to a gene: 6. The CDR3 here is CASSYDRGRTETQYF. DNA for the CDR3: TGTGCCAGCAGTTATGACAGGGGGCGCACGGAGACCCAGTACTTC.

The chain joins TRBV7-9 to TRBJ2-1, with D possibly matching TRBD1 (5 bases). Per germline, CDR1 SEHNR and CDR2 FQNEAQ (reference sequence). V dropped 10 bases and J dropped 0 bases, with 19 bases sitting between them. CDR3 length equals 16 residues. CDR3 sequence: CATRIRTGFSYNEQFF. The DNA of the CDR3 is TGTGCCACCCGGATCCGAACAGGCTTCTCCTACAATGAGCAGTTCTTC.

The chain joins TRBV6-5 to TRBJ1-2, with D unclear. The V gene lost 4 bases and the J gene lost 7 bases, with 7 bases spanning the gap. Germline V gene sequence: CDR1 MNHEY, CDR2 SVGAGI. The CDR3 totals 11 residues. The CDR3: CASSSPGGYTF. In nucleotides, the CDR3 is TGTGCCAGCAGTTCCCCAGGTGGCTACACCTTC.

V usage is TRBV5-5 and J usage is TRBJ2-7; possible D gene TRBD1, 7 bases. The V gene's germline CDR1 is SGHKS and CDR2 YYEKEE (reference sequence). The CDR3 sequence is 16 residues long. Trimming shortened V by 0 bases and J by 0 bases, and 13 bases separated the two germline ends. Here the CDR3 DNA reads TGTGCCAGCAGCTTGGTACGACAGGGAGGCTCCTACGAGCAGTACTTC. Amino acid sequence: CASSLVRQGGSYEQYF. Combining the CDR3 with reference TRBV5-5 and TRBJ2-7 gives the whole variable domain DAGVTQSPTHLIKTRGQQVTLRCSPISGHKSVSWYQQVLGQGPQFIFQYYEKEERGRGNFPDRFSARQFPNYSSELNVNALLLGDSALYLCASSLVRQGGSYEQYFGPGTRLTVT.

A note on this clone: The same CDR3 can be traced to other DNA sequences in this sample. The chain employs TRBV4-1 and TRBJ2-7; the match to TRBD1 covers 9 bases. This CDR3 is built from 14 residues. The V and J ends lost 3 bases and 2 bases, in that order; junction bases with no gene match: 2. Per germline, CDR1 MGHRA and CDR2 YSYEKL. CDR3 loop: CASSQGQGTYEQYF. The CDR3 DNA reads as TGCGCCAGCAGCCAGGGACAGGGAACCTACGAGCAGTACTTC.

The genes are TRBV6-6 and TRBJ1-2; 7 bases are a match to TRBD1. CDR3 size: 12 residues. Germline V gives CDR1 MNHNY, CDR2 SVGAGI (reference sequence). The junction had 7 bases not matched to a gene; V was cut back by 5 bases and J by 10 bases. The CDR3 protein is CASSRDSGLYTF. The CDR3, as DNA: TGTGCCAGCAGTCGGGACAGTGGACTCTACACCTTC.

The V call is TRBV19, the J call TRBJ1-1; no definite D call. The CDR3 is 14 residues long. Germline V gene data show CDR1 as LNHDA and CDR2 as SQIVND (reference sequence). Trimming left V 3 bases short and J 3 bases short, with 11 bases between. The CDR3 here is CASSMGDGYTEAFF. The CDR3 bases are TGTGCCAGTAGTATGGGAGATGGGTACACTGAAGCTTTCTTT.

This chain uses TRBV3-1 (or the pseudogene TRBV3-2) with TRBJ1-4; 12 nucleotides match TRBD1. Trimming took 1 base from V and 8 from J; bases not matched to a gene: 2. In germline, CDR1 is LGHDT, CDR2 YNNKEL (reference sequence). This CDR3 spans 15 amino acids. CDR3 residues: CASSQAGTGGEKLFF. The CDR3 DNA follows: TGTGCCAGCAGCCAAGCCGGGACAGGGGGCGAAAAACTGTTTTTT.

The gene calls are TRBV5-5 and TRBJ1-3, with D unresolved. This CDR3 is 17 amino acids long. CDR1 and CDR2 from the germline V gene are SGHKS and YYEKEE (reference sequence). Trimming cost V 1 base and J 4 bases, with 18 bases left between them. CDR3 amino acids: CASSLILRTEYGNTIYF. CDR3 bases: TGTGCCAGCAGCTTGATTTTGAGGACTGAGTACGGAAACACCATATATTTT.

V usage is TRBV18 and J usage is TRBJ2-3, with 9 bases fitting TRBD2. Germline trimming cut 0 bases from V and 5 bases from J; bases unmatched to any gene: 3. CDR1 is KGHSH, CDR2 LQKENI, per germline. There are 15 residues in the CDR3. The CDR3 DNA follows: TGTGCCAGCTCACCACCGGCGGGAGGGCGAGATACGCAGTATTTT. This gives the protein CASSPPAGGRDTQYF.

This chain connects TRBV10-1 to TRBJ1-2, with D possibly being TRBD1 (5 bases). The CDR3 runs to 14 residues. The V gene's germline CDR1 is WNHNN and CDR2 SYGVQD (reference sequence). Trimming pared 6 bases from V and 5 bases from J, leaving 16 bases between. The CDR3 protein is CASSEGATGYGYTF. Written as DNA, the CDR3 is TGCGCCAGCAGCGAAGGGGCGACTGGGTATGGCTACACCTTC.

The V gene is TRBV7-9, the J gene TRBJ1-6; D gene ambiguous. CDR3 length: 14 residues. V was trimmed by 4 bases and J by 8 bases, leaving 12 bases between them. CDR1 is SEHNR and CDR2 is FQNEAQ in the germline V gene (reference sequence). CDR3 loop: CASSYGLEYSPLHF. DNA of the CDR3: TGTGCCAGCAGCTACGGACTGGAGTATTCACCCCTCCACTTT.

The V call is TRBV6-4, the J call TRBJ2-3, with D tentatively TRBD2 (5 bases). The CDR3 consists of 14 residues. Trimming cost V 4 bases and J 1 base, with 9 bases left between them. The germline gives CDR1 MRHNA, CDR2 SNTAGT. The CDR3 protein is CASSAQEGTDTQYF. The CDR3 DNA reads TGTGCCAGCAGTGCCCAGGAGGGCACAGATACGCAGTATTTT.

The J gene is TRBJ1-1, the V gene TRBV24-1; 8 bases are shared with TRBD1. Per germline, CDR1 KGHDR and CDR2 SFDVKD. The CDR3 consists of 18 residues. With 0 bases clipped from V and 1 base from J, the junction kept 9 bases outside the gene matches. CDR3 protein: CATSDLLYGQGKNTEAFF. DNA of the CDR3: TGTGCCACCAGTGATTTGCTTTACGGACAGGGCAAGAACACTGAAGCTTTCTTT.

This sequence joins TRBV11-2 and TRBJ2-1; 9 positions match TRBD1. Germline V gene data show CDR1 as SGHAT and CDR2 as FQNNGV. After removal of 5 bases from V and 9 bases from J, the junction contained 8 bases not matched to a gene. The CDR3 spans 14 residues. Here the CDR3 reads CASSTPDRGFEQFF. The CDR3 DNA follows: TGTGCCAGCAGCACACCTGACAGGGGGTTTGAGCAGTTCTTC.

CDR3 region: CASSQGWPSGRAYNEQFF. In DNA, the CDR3 is TGCGCCAGCAGTCAAGGTTGGCCTAGCGGGAGGGCCTACAATGAGCAGTTCTTC. The chain is built from TRBV23-1 and TRBJ2-1, with TRBD2 matching 12 bases. TRBV23-1 is assigned to the ORF class and has an uncertain function. The CDR3 runs 18 residues. The junction had 7 bases not matched to a gene; V was cut back by 2 bases and J by 2 bases.

CDR3 protein: CASSPKGQPYNSPLHF. DNA for the CDR3: TGTGCCAGCTCACCAAAGGGACAACCCTATAATTCACCCCTCCACTTT. V usage is TRBV18 and J usage is TRBJ1-6; tentatively, D is TRBD1 (6 bases). The CDR3 spans 16 residues. V lost 2 bases and J lost 2, with 10 bases in between. The germline V gene encodes CDR1 KGHSH and CDR2 LQKENI.

The chain uses TRBV6-5 and TRBJ2-3; D perhaps matches TRBD2 (6 bases). Deletions cut 6 bases from V and 6 bases from J, with 7 bases between. The CDR3 sequence is 11 residues long. Per germline, CDR1 MNHEY and CDR2 SVGAGI. The chain's CDR3 is CASRRDDTQYF. CDR3 DNA sequence: TGTGCCAGCAGGCGGGACGATACGCAGTATTTT.

The gene calls are TRBV6-5 and TRBJ1-5, with D perhaps matching TRBD1 (5 bases). This CDR3 is 12 amino acids long. V lost 5 bases, J lost 5 bases, and 7 bases lay in between. The germline gives CDR1 MNHEY, CDR2 SVGAGI. In nucleotides, the CDR3 is TGTGCCAGCAGTCTGACAGATCAGCCCCAGCATTTT. Translation: CASSLTDQPQHF.

The J gene is TRBJ1-1, the V gene TRBV5-1; 8 positions match TRBD1. Germline-derived CDR1 and CDR2 are SGHRS and YFSETQ. Germline trimming cut 0 bases from V and 5 bases from J; bases unmatched to any gene: 6. This CDR3 region has 15 residues. The CDR3 loop is CASSLAGRGQTEAFF. The CDR3 nucleotides are TGCGCCAGCAGCTTGGCGGGCAGGGGGCAAACTGAAGCTTTCTTT.

The chain uses TRBV18 and TRBJ1-4; TRBD1 matches 9 bases. V shed 6 bases and J 7 bases; nucleotides not matched to a gene: 6. Germline V gene data show CDR1 as KGHSH and CDR2 as LQKENI. The CDR3 runs 14 residues. The CDR3 here is CASSRGQGGEKLFF. CDR3 sequence (DNA): TGTGCCAGCTCCCGGGGACAGGGTGGTGAAAAACTGTTTTTT.

The rearrangement links TRBV3-1 (or the pseudogene TRBV3-2) to TRBJ2-1, with a possible D match to TRBD2 (6 bases). The germline V and J ends were trimmed by 1 base and 0 bases, with 10 bases remaining between them. In germline, CDR1 is LGHDT, CDR2 YNNKEL (reference sequence). The CDR3 totals 16 residues. The CDR3 sequence is CASSQARLGSYNEQFF. In nucleotides, the CDR3 is TGTGCCAGCAGCCAAGCCCGACTAGGCTCCTACAATGAGCAGTTCTTC.

This chain joins TRBV11-2 and TRBJ2-3, with 10 bases matching TRBD2. Germline lookup yields CDR1 SGHAT and CDR2 FQNNGV. V gave up 3 bases and J gave up 2 bases; unmatched junction bases: 14. The CDR3 has 19 amino acids. This chain's CDR3 is CASSFDFASGSRVTDTQYF. The CDR3, as DNA: TGTGCCAGCAGCTTTGACTTTGCTAGCGGGAGTAGAGTCACAGATACGCAGTATTTT.